This T cell receptor beta chain emerged from a study of blood T cell repertoires in COVID-19. Looking at the study overall: In each case, the material was cDNA or gDNA derived from T cells, B-cell-depleted T cells, or PBMCs.

Authors' methods: Amplification of reference gene primers provided the estimated nucleated cell counts. Here immunoSEQ multiplex PCR was the method, and the copy in TCRdb shows in-frame clones only, minus some. The D gene and trimming were derived from the DNA, and the V and J assignments and clone size from that table. The table shows roughly 200,000 clones, with 70% to 90% occurring only once. This clone appeared a few times. Sequencing was done on a sample of peripheral blood. This clonotype was sampled from a woman aged 18-35 years who had recovered from COVID-19.

The CDR3 coding sequence is TGTGCCAGCAGCCCGCAGGCGACTAGCGGACACAATGAGCAGTTCTTC. Translation: CASSPQATSGHNEQFF. The rearrangement joins TRBV7-9 to TRBJ2-1, with 9 bases aligning to TRBD2. V dropped 5 bases and J dropped 5; count of bases not matched to a gene: 10. This CDR3 spans 16 amino acids. Germline V lookup: CDR1 SEHNR, CDR2 FQNEAQ (reference sequence).